Listed here is a single T cell receptor (beta chain). Trimming at V came to 3 bases and at J to 8 bases, leaving 3 bases not matched to a gene. Per the germline V gene, CDR1 is LNHDA and CDR2 is SQIVND (reference sequence). CDR3 length equals 14 residues. This entry comes from a study of blood T cell repertoires in COVID-19. Study as a whole: Acute and convalescent COVID-19 specimens originated in the United States, Italy and Spain.

Some clones are missing from TCRdb's copy, which holds only in-frame ones; the method was immunoSEQ multiplex PCR. This repertoire shows 260,000 or so clones, around 90% found once; its top ten account for almost 9.5%. Sequenced sample: peripheral blood. The source of this sequence is a man between 18 and 29 years old with active or convalescent COVID-19. The rearrangement joins TRBV19 to TRBJ1-6; 8 positions agree with TRBD1. CDR3 coding DNA: TGTGCCAGTAGTATCGAGACAGGGGATTCACCCCTCCACTTT. As protein: CASSIETGDSPLHF. The full variable domain, completed using reference TRBV19 and TRBJ1-6, is DGGITQSPKYLFRKEGQNVTLSCEQNLNHDAMYWYRQDPGQGLRLIYYSQIVNDFQKGDIAEGYSVSREKKESFPLTVTSAQKNPTAFYLCASSIETGDSPLHFGNGTRLTVT.